Below, 18 T cell receptor beta chains from the same sample are listed, as sequenced in a study of regulatory T cells in long-lasting Graves disease. Time point in this sample: persistent/refractory GD, antithyroid drugs over 5 years with positive TRAb. The TCR library was made from RNA that had been extracted from PBMCs in TRIzol. The authors built TCR beta libraries using iRepertoire HTBI primers and Arm-PCR of CDR3 regions. One entry per CDR3 protein results from TCRdb running MiXCR on the multiplex PCR reads. The sample includes hundreds of thousands of distinct CDR3 sequences, about 22% of them seen just once. Sequenced here: peripheral blood mononuclear cells (PBMCs), sampled when the disease was refractory, from a patient treated with antithyroid drugs. All receptors derive from a female donor with Graves disease.

This chain joins TRBV6-1 and TRBJ1-2; D is perhaps TRBD1 (5 bases). CDR1 and CDR2 (germline): MNHNS, SASEGT. The CDR3 is 13 residues long. Trimming cost V 7 bases and J 4 bases, with 13 bases left between them. The CDR3, as DNA: TGTGCCAGCACCCGGGACGATTCCTATGGCTACACCTTC. Its protein is CASTRDDSYGYTF.

This clonotype has a count of ten or more. The chain uses TRBV28 and TRBJ1-2; 8 positions agree with TRBD1. The CDR3 runs 14 residues. Losses at the gene ends were 6 bases for V and 7 bases for J; bases not matched to a gene: 10. CDR1 and CDR2 from the germline V gene are MDHEN and SYDVKM. CDR3 sequence reads: CASRRGQGVSGYTF. The CDR3 nucleotides are TGTGCCAGCAGACGCGGACAGGGAGTCAGTGGCTACACCTTC.

This clonotype was detected a few times. The J gene is TRBJ2-2, the V gene TRBV6-1; D remains ambiguous. Deletions cut 5 bases from V and 0 bases from J, with 7 bases between. The CDR3 spans 14 residues. The germline gives CDR1 MNHNS, CDR2 SASEGT. In nucleotides, the CDR3 is TGTGCCAGCAGTCGTCCTTCGAACACCGGGGAGCTGTTTTTT. Translated: CASSRPSNTGELFF.

This clonotype was seen many times. Sequence at one end of the junction differs from germline and may be a read error. The rearrangement joins TRBV7-7 to TRBJ2-5, with 12 bases lining up with TRBD2. Germline values: CDR1 SSHAT, CDR2 FNYEAQ (reference sequence). The CDR3 consists of 16 residues. The CDR3 here is CASSLGAGLAGETQYF. CDR3 coding DNA: TGTGCTAGCAGCTTAGGGGCGGGACTAGCGGGAGAGACCCAGTACTTC.

This clonotype showed up just a few times. The chain recombines TRBV9 with TRBJ2-5, with a tentative D call TRBD2 (7 bases). CDR1 is SGDLS, CDR2 YYNGEE, per germline. Trimming cost V 5 bases and J 1 base, with 18 bases left between them. The CDR3 is 16 amino acids. In DNA form, the CDR3 reads TGTGCCAGCAGTGGAGGGGGGGAAGGCCGCCAAGAGACCCAGTACTTC. Its translation is CASSGGGEGRQETQYF.

This clonotype was found many times. The chain joins TRBV11-2 to TRBJ2-5, with TRBD2 matching 12 bases. V dropped 10 bases and J dropped 5; count of bases not matched to a gene: 5. The CDR3 is 13 residues long. Per the germline V gene, CDR1 is SGHAT and CDR2 is FQNNGV. The CDR3 region has the DNA TGTGCCATCTCTAGCGGGGGGGCGGAGACCCAGTACTTC. Translation gives CAISSGGAETQYF.

Many counts were recorded for this clonotype. The genes are TRBV11-1 and TRBJ2-7; TRBD2 is a possible D gene (5 bases). There are 15 residues in the CDR3. Trimming took 4 bases from V and 0 from J, leaving 13 bases between them. The germline CDR1 and CDR2 sequences are SGHAT and FQDESV (reference sequence). CDR3 region: CASSSPRGYSYEQYF. CDR3 nucleotide sequence: TGTGCCAGCAGCTCCCCACGGGGTTACTCCTACGAGCAGTACTTC.

This clonotype was detected a few times. V and J are TRBV5-1 and TRBJ1-2; the match to TRBD1 covers 7 bases. The CDR3 has 14 amino acids. J was trimmed by 5 bases and V by 4 bases; bases with no gene match: 8. Germline-derived CDR1 and CDR2 are SGHRS and YFSETQ. Here the CDR3 reads CASSPTGVDYGYTF. CDR3 sequence (DNA): TGCGCCAGCAGCCCTACAGGGGTCGATTATGGCTACACCTTC. Looking up the rest from reference TRBV5-1 and TRBJ1-2 gives the full variable domain: KAGVTQTPRYLIKTRGQQVTLSCSPISGHRSVSWYQQTPGQGLQFLFEYFSETQRNKGNFPGRFSGRQFSNSRSEMNVSTLELGDSALYLCASSPTGVDYGYTFGSGTRLTVV.

This clonotype was detected a few times. V usage is TRBV7-9 and J usage is TRBJ2-5; either TRBD1 or TRBD2 may supply D (5 bases each). Germline V CDR1 and CDR2: SEHNR, FQNEAQ (reference sequence). CDR3 length: 14 residues. V was pared by 3 bases and J by 5 bases, with 13 bases between. CDR3 region: CASSFWQGGETQYF. The CDR3 region has the DNA TGTGCCAGCAGCTTTTGGCAGGGCGGGGAGACCCAGTACTTC.

The chain combines TRBV7-3 with TRBJ2-2; 10 bases align to TRBD2. CDR3 size: 16 residues. V was clipped by 5 bases and J by 4 bases; unmatched bases: 7. From germline, CDR1 is SGHTA and CDR2 FQGTGA. This chain's CDR3 is CASSPVLAGATGELFF. The CDR3, as DNA: TGTGCCAGCAGCCCCGTGCTAGCGGGAGCCACCGGGGAGCTGTTTTTT. Using reference TRBV7-3 and TRBJ2-2 for the parts outside the CDR3, the full variable domain is GAGVSQTPSNKVTEKGKYVELRCDPISGHTALYWYRQSLGQGPEFLIYFQGTGAADDSGLPNDRFFAVRPEGSVSTLKIQRTERGDSAVYLCASSPVLAGATGELFFGEGSRLTVL.

At least ten counts were recorded for this clonotype. The J gene is TRBJ1-2, the V gene TRBV10-3, with D maybe TRBD1 (6 bases). The CDR3 covers 16 residues. V dropped 6 bases and J dropped 3 bases, with 20 bases sitting between them. Germline CDR1 reads ENHRY; CDR2 reads SYGVKD. CDR3: CAIRDPYREEHYGYTF. DNA of the CDR3: TGTGCCATCAGGGATCCCTACAGGGAAGAGCACTATGGCTACACCTTC.

V usage is TRBV7-2 and J usage is TRBJ2-1; D unclear. Germline V gene sequence: CDR1 SGHTA, CDR2 FQGNSA. Trimming took off 5 bases at V and 4 bases at J, with 6 bases between the two ends. The CDR3 loop spans 12 amino acids. The CDR3 DNA sequence: TGTGCCAGCAGCCAAGAGTACAATGAGCAGTTCTTC. It specifies CASSQEYNEQFF. The entire variable domain, with the rest obtained from reference TRBV7-2 and TRBJ2-1, is as follows: GAGVSQSPSNKVTEKGKDVELRCDPISGHTALYWYRQSLGQGLEFLIYFQGNSAPDKSGLPSDRFSAERTGGSVSTLTIQRTQQEDSAVYLCASSQEYNEQFFGPGTRLTVL.

As concerns this clonotype: This likely traces to a read error, being one base from a far larger clone. V usage is TRBV5-6 and J usage is TRBJ2-7; 13 nucleotides agree with TRBD2. The length of the CDR3 is 14 residues. Trimming removed 3 bases from V and 4 bases from J; junction bases left unmatched: 1. Germline CDR1 is SGHDT and CDR2 is YYEEEE. The CDR3 loop reads CASSSTSGGYEQYF. The CDR3 nucleotides are TGTGCCAGCAGCTCGACTAGCGGGGGGTACGAGCAGTACTTC.

In its sample, this clonotype was seen many times. The chain is built from TRBV28 and TRBJ1-2, with 8 bases aligning to TRBD1. Germline CDR1 MDHEN, CDR2 SYDVKM. This CDR3 has 14 amino acids. The V gene end was trimmed by 3 bases and the J gene end by 8 bases; junction bases not matched to a gene: 8. For the CDR3, the DNA is TGTGCCAGCAGTTTGACGACAGGGGAAAAAGGCTACACCTTC. Amino acids: CASSLTTGEKGYTF.

The chain carries TRBV9 and TRBJ1-2; TRBD1 is a possible D gene (6 bases). Trimming shortened V by 2 bases and J by 4 bases, and 12 bases separated the two germline ends. The CDR3 runs to 14 residues. In germline, CDR1 is SGDLS, CDR2 YYNGEE. The CDR3 DNA sequence: TGTGCCAGCAGCGTGGAATTGACAGGCTATGGCTACACCTTC. This codes for CASSVELTGYGYTF. The variable domain in full, with the rest retrieved from reference TRBV9 and TRBJ1-2, is DSGVTQTPKHLITATGQRVTLRCSPRSGDLSVYWYQQSLDQGLQFLIQYYNGEERAKGNILERFSAQQFPDLHSELNLSSLELGDSALYFCASSVELTGYGYTFGSGTRLTVV.

V and J are TRBV30 and TRBJ1-5; TRBD1 agrees at 7 bases. Trimming cost V 3 bases and J 0 bases; bases outside gene matches: 5. CDR3 size: 15 residues. The V gene's germline CDR1 is GTSNPN and CDR2 SVGIG (reference sequence). CDR3 protein: CAWSPGGYSNQPQHF. CDR3 DNA sequence: TGTGCCTGGAGCCCAGGGGGATATAGCAATCAGCCCCAGCATTTT. The full variable domain, in which reference TRBV30 and TRBJ1-5 provide the parts outside the CDR3, is SQTIHQWPATLVQPVGSPLSLECTVEGTSNPNLYWYRQAAGRGLQLLFYSVGIGQISSEVPQNLSASRPQDRQFILSSKKLLLSDSGFYLCAWSPGGYSNQPQHFGDGTRLSIL.

This clonotype was seen many times. The V and J genes are TRBV20-1 and TRBJ1-1, with D unresolved. CDR3 length: 13 amino acids. The V gene's germline CDR1 is DFQATT and CDR2 SNEGSKA (reference sequence). V was clipped by 5 bases and J by 13 bases, with 23 bases between them. The CDR3 is CSAGEGPDRASFF. The DNA of the CDR3 is TGCAGTGCTGGGGAGGGCCCTGACCGGGCCAGTTTCTTT.

As regards this clonotype: The junction departs from germline at one end; a sequencing error may be responsible. The chain couples TRBV7-9 to TRBJ1-1; D is unresolved. The CDR3 runs to 13 residues. In germline, CDR1 is SEHNR, CDR2 FQNEAQ (reference sequence). The CDR3 sequence is CASSLNVNTGAFF. CDR3 nucleotides: TGTGCCAGCAGCTTGAACGTGAACACTGGAGCTTTCTTT.